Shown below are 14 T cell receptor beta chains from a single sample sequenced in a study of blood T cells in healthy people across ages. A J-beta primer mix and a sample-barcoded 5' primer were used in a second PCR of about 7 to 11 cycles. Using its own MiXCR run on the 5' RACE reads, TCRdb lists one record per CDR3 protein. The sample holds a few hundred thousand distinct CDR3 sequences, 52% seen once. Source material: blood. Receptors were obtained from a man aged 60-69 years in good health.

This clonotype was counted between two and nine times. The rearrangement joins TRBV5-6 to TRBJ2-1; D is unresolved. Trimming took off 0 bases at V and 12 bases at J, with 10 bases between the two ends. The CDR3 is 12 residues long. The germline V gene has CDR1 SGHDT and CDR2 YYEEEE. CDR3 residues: CASSLDQKAQFF. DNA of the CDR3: TGTGCCAGCAGCTTGGATCAAAAGGCGCAGTTCTTC.

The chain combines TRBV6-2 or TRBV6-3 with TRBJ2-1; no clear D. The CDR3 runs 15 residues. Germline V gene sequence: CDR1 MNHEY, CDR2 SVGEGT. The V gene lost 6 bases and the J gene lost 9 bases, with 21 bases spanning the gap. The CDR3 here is CASRNGVKPLREQFF. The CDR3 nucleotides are TGTGCCAGCAGAAACGGAGTAAAGCCCTTGCGTGAGCAGTTCTTC.

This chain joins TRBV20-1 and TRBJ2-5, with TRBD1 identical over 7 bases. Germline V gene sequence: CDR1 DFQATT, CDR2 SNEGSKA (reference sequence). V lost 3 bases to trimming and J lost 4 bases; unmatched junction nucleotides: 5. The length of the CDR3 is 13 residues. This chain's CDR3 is CSASRQGGETQYF. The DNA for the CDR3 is TGCAGTGCTAGCAGACAGGGTGGAGAGACCCAGTACTTC.

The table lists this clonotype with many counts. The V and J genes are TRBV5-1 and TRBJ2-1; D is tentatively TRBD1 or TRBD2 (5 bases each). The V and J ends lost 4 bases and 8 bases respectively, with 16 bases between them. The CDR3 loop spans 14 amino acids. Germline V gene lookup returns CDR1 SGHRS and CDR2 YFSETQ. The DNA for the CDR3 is TGCGCCAGCAGCCCGAGGGACCTGAGCCATGAGCAGTTCTTC. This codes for CASSPRDLSHEQFF.

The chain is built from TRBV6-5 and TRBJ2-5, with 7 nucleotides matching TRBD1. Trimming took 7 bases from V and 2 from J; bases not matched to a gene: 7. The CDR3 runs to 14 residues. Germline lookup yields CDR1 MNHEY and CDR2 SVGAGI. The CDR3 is CASKTWGQQETQYF. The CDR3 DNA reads TGTGCCAGCAAAACATGGGGACAGCAAGAGACCCAGTACTTC.

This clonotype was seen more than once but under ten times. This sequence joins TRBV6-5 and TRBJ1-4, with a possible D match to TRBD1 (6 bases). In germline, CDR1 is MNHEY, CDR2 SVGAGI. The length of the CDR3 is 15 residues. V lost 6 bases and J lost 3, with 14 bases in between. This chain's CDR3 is CASRGTFSANEKLFF. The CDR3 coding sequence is TGTGCCAGCAGGGGGACATTTTCTGCTAATGAAAAACTGTTTTTT.

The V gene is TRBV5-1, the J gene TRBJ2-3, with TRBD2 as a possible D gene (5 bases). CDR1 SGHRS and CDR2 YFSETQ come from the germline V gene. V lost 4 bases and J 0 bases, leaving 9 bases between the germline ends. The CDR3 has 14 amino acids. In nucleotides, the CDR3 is TGCGCCAGCAGCGAGACTACTAGCACAGATACGCAGTATTTT. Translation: CASSETTSTDTQYF.

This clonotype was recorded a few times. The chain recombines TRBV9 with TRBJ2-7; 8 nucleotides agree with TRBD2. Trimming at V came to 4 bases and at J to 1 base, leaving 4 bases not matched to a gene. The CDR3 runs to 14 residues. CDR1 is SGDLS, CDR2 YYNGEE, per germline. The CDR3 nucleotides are TGTGCCAGCAGCTCCCGGGGGGGATCCTACGAGCAGTACTTC. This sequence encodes CASSSRGGSYEQYF.

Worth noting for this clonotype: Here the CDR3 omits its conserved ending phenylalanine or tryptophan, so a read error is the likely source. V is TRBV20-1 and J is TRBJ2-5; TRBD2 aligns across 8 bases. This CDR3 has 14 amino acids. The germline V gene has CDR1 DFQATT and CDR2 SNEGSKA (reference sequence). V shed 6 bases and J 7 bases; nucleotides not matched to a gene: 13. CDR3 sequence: CSASSGPYQGTQYY. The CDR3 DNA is TGCAGTGCATCTAGCGGGCCATACCAGGGGACCCAGTACTAC.

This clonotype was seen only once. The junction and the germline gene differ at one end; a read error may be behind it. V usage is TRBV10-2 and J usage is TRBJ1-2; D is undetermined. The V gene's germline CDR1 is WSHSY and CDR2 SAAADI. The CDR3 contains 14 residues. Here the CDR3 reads CASSQDLPNYGYTF. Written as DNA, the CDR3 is TGTGCCAGCAGTCAGGACCTACCTAACTATGGCTACACCTTC.

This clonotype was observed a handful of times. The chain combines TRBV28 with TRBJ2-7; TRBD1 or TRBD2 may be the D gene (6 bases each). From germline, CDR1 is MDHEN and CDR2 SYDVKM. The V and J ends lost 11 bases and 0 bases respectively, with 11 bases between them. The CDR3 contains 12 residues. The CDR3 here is CAWGASSYEQYF. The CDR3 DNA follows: TGTGCCTGGGGGGCTAGCTCCTACGAGCAGTACTTC.

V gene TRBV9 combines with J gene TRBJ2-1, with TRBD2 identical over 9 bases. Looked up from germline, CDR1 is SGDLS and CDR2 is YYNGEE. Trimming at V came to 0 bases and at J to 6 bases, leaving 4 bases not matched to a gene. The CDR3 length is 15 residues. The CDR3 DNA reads TGTGCCAGCAGCGTAGGTCCTAGCGGGATCAATGAGCAGTTCTTC. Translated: CASSVGPSGINEQFF.

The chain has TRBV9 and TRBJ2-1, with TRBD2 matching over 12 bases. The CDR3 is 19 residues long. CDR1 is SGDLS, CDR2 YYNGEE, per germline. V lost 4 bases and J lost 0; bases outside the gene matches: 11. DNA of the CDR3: TGTGCCAGCAGCCCGAGGGAACTAGCGGGGGGCAGCTCCTACAATGAGCAGTTCTTC. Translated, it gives CASSPRELAGGSSYNEQFF.

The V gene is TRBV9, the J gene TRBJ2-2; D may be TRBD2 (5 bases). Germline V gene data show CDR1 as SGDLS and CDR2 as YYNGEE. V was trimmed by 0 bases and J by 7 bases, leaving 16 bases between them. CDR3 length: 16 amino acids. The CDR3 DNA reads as TGTGCCAGCAGCGTAGACGAGGGCGCCTCGAGCGGGGAGCTGTTTTTT. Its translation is CASSVDEGASSGELFF.